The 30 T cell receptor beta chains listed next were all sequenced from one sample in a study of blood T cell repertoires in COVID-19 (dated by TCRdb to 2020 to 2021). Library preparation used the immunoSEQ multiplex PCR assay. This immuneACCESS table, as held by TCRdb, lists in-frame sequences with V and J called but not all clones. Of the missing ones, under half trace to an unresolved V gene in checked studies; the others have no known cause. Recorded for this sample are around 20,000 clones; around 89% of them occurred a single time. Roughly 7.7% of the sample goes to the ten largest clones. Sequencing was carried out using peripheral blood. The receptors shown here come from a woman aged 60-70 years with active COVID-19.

Here the CDR3 reads CAISEVWLASEQFF. The CDR3 DNA reads as TGTGCCATCAGTGAGGTTTGGCTAGCTAGCGAGCAGTTCTTC. The V and J genes are TRBV10-3 and TRBJ2-1; perhaps TRBD2 as D (5 bases). The V and J ends lost 2 bases and 10 bases respectively, with 15 bases between them. Germline CDR1 and CDR2: ENHRY and SYGVKD. This CDR3 region has 14 residues.

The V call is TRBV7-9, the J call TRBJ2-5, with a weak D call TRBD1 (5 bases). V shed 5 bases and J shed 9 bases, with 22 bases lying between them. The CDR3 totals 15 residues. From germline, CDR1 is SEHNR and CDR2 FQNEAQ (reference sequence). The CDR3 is CASSPSSVSIGAQYF. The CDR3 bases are TGTGCCAGCAGCCCCTCTTCGGTCTCCATAGGGGCCCAGTACTTC.

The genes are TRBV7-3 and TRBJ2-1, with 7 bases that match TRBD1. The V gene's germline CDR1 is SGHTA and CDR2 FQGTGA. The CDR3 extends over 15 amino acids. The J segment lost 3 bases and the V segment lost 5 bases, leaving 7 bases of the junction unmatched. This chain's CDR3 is CASSAEGGYYNEQFF. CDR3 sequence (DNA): TGTGCCAGCAGCGCCGAAGGGGGCTACTACAATGAGCAGTTCTTC.

CDR3 protein: CASSLGGSSLYGYTF. In nucleotides, the CDR3 is TGTGCCAGCAGCTTGGGGGGAAGCTCTTTGTATGGCTACACCTTC. The chain links TRBV7-3 to TRBJ1-2; a weak D match, TRBD1 (5 bases). CDR1 and CDR2 from the germline V gene are SGHTA and FQGTGA. This CDR3 spans 15 amino acids. The ends were cut back, 3 bases at V and 5 bases at J, with 16 bases in the middle.

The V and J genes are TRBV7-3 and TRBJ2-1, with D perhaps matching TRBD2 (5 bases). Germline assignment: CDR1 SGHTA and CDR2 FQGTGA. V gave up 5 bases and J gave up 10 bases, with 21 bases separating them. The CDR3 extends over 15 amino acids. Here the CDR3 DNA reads TGTGCCAGCAGCCCCCAAGGGTCTTTGGCGGGCGAGCAGTTCTTC. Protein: CASSPQGSLAGEQFF. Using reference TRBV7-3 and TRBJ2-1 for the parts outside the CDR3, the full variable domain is GAGVSQTPSNKVTEKGKYVELRCDPISGHTALYWYRQSLGQGPEFLIYFQGTGAADDSGLPNDRFFAVRPEGSVSTLKIQRTERGDSAVYLCASSPQGSLAGEQFFGPGTRLTVL.

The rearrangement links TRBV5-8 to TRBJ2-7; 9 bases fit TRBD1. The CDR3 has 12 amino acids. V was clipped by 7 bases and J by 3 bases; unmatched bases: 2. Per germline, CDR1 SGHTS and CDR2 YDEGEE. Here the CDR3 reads CASEDRGYEQYF. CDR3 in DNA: TGTGCCAGCGAGGACAGGGGCTACGAGCAGTACTTC.

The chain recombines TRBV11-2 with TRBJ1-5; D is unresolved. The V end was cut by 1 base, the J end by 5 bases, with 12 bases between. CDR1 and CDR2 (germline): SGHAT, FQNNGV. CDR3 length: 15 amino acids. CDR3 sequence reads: CASSLGSSEDQPQHF. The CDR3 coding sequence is TGTGCCAGCAGCTTAGGGAGCAGCGAGGATCAGCCCCAGCATTTT. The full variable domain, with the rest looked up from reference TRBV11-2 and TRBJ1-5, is EAGVAQSPRYKIIEKRQSVAFWCNPISGHATLYWYQQILGQGPKLLIQFQNNGVVDDSQLPKDRFSAERLKGVDSTLKIQPAKLEDSAVYLCASSLGSSEDQPQHFGDGTRLSIL.

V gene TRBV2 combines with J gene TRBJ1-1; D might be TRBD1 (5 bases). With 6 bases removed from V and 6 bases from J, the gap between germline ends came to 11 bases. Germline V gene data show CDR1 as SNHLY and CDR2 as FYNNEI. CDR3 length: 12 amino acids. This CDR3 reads CASRPGGSEAFF. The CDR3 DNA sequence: TGTGCCAGCAGGCCCGGGGGATCTGAAGCTTTCTTT. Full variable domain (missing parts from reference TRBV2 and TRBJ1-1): EPEVTQTPSHQVTQMGQEVILRCVPISNHLYFYWYRQILGQKVEFLVSFYNNEISEKSEIFDDQFSVERPDGSNFTLKIRSTKLEDSAMYFCASRPGGSEAFFGQGTRLTVV.

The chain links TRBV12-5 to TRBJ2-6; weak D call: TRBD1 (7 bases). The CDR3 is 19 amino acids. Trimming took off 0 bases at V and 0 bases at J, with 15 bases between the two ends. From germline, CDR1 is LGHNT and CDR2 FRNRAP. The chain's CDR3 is CASGLVLGRGVSGANVLTF. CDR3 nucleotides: TGTGCTAGTGGTTTGGTACTGGGCAGGGGGGTCTCTGGGGCCAACGTCCTGACTTTC.

CDR3 protein: CASSPGNQPQHF. The CDR3 DNA follows: TGTGCCAGCAGTCCGGGCAATCAGCCCCAGCATTTT. The chain combines TRBV28 with TRBJ1-5, with D unresolved. Deletions cut 5 bases from V and 2 bases from J, with 4 bases between. CDR3 length: 12 amino acids. CDR1 and CDR2 (germline): MDHEN, SYDVKM.

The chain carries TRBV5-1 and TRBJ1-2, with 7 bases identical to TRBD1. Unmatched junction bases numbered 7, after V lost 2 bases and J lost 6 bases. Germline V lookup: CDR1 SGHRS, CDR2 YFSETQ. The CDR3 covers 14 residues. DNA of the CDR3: TGCGCCAGCAGCTTTTATCTGACAGGGAATGGCTACACCTTC. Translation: CASSFYLTGNGYTF.

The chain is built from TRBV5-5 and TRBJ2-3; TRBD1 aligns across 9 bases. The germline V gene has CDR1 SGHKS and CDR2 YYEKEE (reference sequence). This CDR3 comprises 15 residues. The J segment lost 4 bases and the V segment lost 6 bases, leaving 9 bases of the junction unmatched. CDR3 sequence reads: CASTTRTGDSDTQYF. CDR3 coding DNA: TGTGCCAGCACCACACGGACAGGGGACTCAGATACGCAGTATTTT.

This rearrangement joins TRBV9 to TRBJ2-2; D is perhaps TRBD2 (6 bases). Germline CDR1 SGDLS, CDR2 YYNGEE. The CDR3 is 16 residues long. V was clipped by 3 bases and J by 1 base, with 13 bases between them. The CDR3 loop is CASSAEGTWNTGELFF. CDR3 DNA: TGTGCCAGCAGCGCCGAAGGGACTTGGAACACCGGGGAGCTGTTTTTT.

The CDR3 protein is CASRDRAYGTEAFF. For the CDR3, the DNA is TGTGCCAGCAGGGACAGGGCATACGGGACTGAAGCTTTCTTT. J is TRBJ1-1 and V is TRBV2; 8 bases are a match to TRBD1. This CDR3 comprises 14 residues. V was clipped by 6 bases and J by 5 bases; unmatched bases: 8. CDR1 is SNHLY, CDR2 FYNNEI, per germline.

The CDR3 sequence: CASRPRAGTYEQYF. Written as DNA, the CDR3 is TGTGCCAGCAGACCCCGCGCGGGGACCTACGAGCAGTACTTC. The chain carries TRBV27 and TRBJ2-7; D is possibly TRBD2 (6 bases). The CDR3 length is 14 residues. Germline assignment: CDR1 MNHEY and CDR2 SMNVEV (reference sequence). Trimming took off 6 bases at V and 2 bases at J, with 14 bases between the two ends.

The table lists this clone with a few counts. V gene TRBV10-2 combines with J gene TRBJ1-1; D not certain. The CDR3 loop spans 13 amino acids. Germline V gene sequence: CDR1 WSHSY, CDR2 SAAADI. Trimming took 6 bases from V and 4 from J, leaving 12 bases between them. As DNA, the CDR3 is TGCGCCAGCAGCACCGGTGGAGGCACTGAAGCTTTCTTT. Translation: CASSTGGGTEAFF.

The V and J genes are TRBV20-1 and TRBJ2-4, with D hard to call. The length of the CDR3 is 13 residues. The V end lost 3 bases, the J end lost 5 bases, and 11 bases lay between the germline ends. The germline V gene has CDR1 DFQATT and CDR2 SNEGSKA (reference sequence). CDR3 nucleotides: TGCAGTGCTAGTTACGGGTCGGAAAACATTCAGTACTTC. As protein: CSASYGSENIQYF.

CDR3 residues: CASSLWTGDGYTF. CDR3 DNA: TGTGCCAGCAGCTTGTGGACAGGGGACGGCTACACCTTC. V is TRBV5-4 and J is TRBJ1-2; 9 nucleotides align to TRBD1. There are 13 residues in the CDR3. In germline, CDR1 is SGHNT, CDR2 YYREEE (reference sequence). The J segment lost 8 bases and the V segment lost 1 base, leaving 3 bases of the junction unmatched.

Here the CDR3 reads CASSLLDRGNTEAFF. The CDR3 DNA reads as TGTGCCAGCAGCTTACTGGACAGGGGGAACACTGAAGCTTTCTTT. This chain connects TRBV7-8 to TRBJ1-1, with 9 bases identical to TRBD1. CDR3 length: 15 residues. CDR1 SGHVS and CDR2 FQNEAQ come from the germline V gene. With 2 bases clipped from V and 1 base from J, the junction kept 2 bases outside the gene matches.

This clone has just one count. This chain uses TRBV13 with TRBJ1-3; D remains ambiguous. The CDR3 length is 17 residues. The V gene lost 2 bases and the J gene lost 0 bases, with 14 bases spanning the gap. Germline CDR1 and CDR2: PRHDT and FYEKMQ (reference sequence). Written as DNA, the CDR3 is TGTGCCAGCAGCTTACGGGGAGGGAGGAGCTCTGGAAACACCATATATTTT. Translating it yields CASSLRGGRSSGNTIYF.

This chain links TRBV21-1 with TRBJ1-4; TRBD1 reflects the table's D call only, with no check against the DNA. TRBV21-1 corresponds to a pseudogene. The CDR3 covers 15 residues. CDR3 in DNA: TGTGCCAGCAGCAAAGAGGAGACAGGCCGAAGGAAACTGTTTTTT. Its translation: CASSKEETGRRKLFF.

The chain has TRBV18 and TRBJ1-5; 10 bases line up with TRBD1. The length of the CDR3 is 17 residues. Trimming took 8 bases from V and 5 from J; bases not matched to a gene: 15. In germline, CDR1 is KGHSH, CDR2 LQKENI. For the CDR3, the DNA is TGTGCCAGCACCCTCCGGGACAGGGGTCAGGGCTATCAGCCCCAGCATTTT. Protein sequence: CASTLRDRGQGYQPQHF.

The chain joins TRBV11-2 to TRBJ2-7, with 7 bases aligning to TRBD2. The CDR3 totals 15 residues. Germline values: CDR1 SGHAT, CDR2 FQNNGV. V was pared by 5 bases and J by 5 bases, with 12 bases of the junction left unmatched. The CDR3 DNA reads TGTGCCAGCAGCCCCCAGGGAGGGCGCGCAAACGAGCAGTACTTC. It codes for CASSPQGGRANEQYF.

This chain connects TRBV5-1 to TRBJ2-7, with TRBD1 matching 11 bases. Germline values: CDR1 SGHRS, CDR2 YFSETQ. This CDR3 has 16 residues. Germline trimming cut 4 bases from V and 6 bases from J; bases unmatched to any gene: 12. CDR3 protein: CASSGPTGTGGSEQYF. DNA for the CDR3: TGCGCCAGCAGCGGTCCAACAGGGACAGGGGGTTCCGAGCAGTACTTC.

The CDR3 nucleotides read TGTGCCAGTAGTATAGGTCGGGAAAACACTGAAGCTTTCTTT. This translates into CASSIGRENTEAFF. The chain carries TRBV19 and TRBJ1-1, with unresolved D. The V gene lost 1 base and the J gene lost 2 bases, with 8 bases spanning the gap. The length of the CDR3 is 14 residues. Per the germline V gene, CDR1 is LNHDA and CDR2 is SQIVND (reference sequence). Filled out from reference TRBV19 and TRBJ1-1, the complete variable domain reads DGGITQSPKYLFRKEGQNVTLSCEQNLNHDAMYWYRQDPGQGLRLIYYSQIVNDFQKGDIAEGYSVSREKKESFPLTVTSAQKNPTAFYLCASSIGRENTEAFFGQGTRLTVV.

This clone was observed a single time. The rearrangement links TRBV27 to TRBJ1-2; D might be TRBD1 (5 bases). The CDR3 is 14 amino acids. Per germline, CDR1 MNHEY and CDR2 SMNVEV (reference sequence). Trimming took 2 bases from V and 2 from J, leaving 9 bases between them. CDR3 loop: CASSLLGRNYGYTF. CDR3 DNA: TGTGCCAGCAGTTTACTGGGGCGAAACTATGGCTACACCTTC.

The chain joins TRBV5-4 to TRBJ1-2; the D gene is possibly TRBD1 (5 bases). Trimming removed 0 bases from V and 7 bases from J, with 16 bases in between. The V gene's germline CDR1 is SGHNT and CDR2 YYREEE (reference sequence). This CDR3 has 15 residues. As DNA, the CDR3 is TGTGCCAGCAGCTTGGCCGGTCAGGGCTTAGGTGGCTACACCTTC. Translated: CASSLAGQGLGGYTF.

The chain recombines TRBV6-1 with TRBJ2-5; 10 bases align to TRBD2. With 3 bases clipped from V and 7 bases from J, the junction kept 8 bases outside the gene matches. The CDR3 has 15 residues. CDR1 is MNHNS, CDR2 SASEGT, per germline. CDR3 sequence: CASSDSSGGLGTQYF. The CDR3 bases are TGTGCCAGCAGTGATAGTAGCGGGGGGCTGGGGACCCAGTACTTC.

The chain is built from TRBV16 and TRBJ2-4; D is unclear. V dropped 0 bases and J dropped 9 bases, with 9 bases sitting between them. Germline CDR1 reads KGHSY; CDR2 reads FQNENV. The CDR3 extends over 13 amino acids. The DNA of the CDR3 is TGTGCCAGCAGCCAATCCCAAAACGGCATTCAGTACTTC. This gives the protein CASSQSQNGIQYF.

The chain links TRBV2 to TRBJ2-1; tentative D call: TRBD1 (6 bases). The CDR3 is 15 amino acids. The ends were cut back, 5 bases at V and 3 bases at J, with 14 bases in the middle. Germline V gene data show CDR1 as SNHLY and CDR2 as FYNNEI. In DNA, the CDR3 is TGTGCCAGCAGTACCGACAGGATAAACTACAATGAGCAGTTCTTC. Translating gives CASSTDRINYNEQFF. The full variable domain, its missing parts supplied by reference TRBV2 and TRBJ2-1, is EPEVTQTPSHQVTQMGQEVILRCVPISNHLYFYWYRQILGQKVEFLVSFYNNEISEKSEIFDDQFSVERPDGSNFTLKIRSTKLEDSAMYFCASSTDRINYNEQFFGPGTRLTVL.